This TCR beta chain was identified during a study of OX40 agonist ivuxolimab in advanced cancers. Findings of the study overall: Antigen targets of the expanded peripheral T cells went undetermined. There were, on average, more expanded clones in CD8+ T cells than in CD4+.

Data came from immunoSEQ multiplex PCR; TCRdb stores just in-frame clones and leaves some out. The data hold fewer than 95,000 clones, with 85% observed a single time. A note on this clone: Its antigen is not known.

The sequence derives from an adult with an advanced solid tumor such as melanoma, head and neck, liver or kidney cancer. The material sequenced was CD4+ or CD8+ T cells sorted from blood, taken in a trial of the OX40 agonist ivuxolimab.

The CDR3 nucleotides read TGTGCCTGGAGTCACCAGAACGGAAATACGCAGTATTTT. Protein product: CAWSHQNGNTQYF. V usage is TRBV30 and J usage is TRBJ2-3; D remains unclear. V lost 2 bases to trimming and J lost 7 bases, with 13 bases between them. The germline V gene encodes CDR1 GTSNPN and CDR2 SVGIG (reference sequence). The CDR3 totals 13 residues.